The present T cell receptor beta chain was sequenced within a study of persistence of HIV-infected CD4 T cells. Anti-CD3/anti-CD28 beads served as a nonspecific positive control stimulus. Sorting of responding CD4+ T cells relied on upregulated CD40 ligand together with CD69. These HIV-1-infected adults initiated suppressive ART in chronic infection. CD4+ T cell counts exceeded 400 cells/uL; CMV serology was positive. Before stimulation, PBMCs underwent CD8+ T cell depletion. The libraries were made with immunoSEQ version 4 in survey mode. Libraries were prepared by immunoSEQ multiplex PCR; TCRdb keeps only in-frame clonotypes and omits some of them. The data show 35,000 to 50,000 clones, roughly 92% seen once. Concerning this clone itself: The antigen is undetermined.

The trim removed 6 bases at V and 6 bases at J, leaving 14 bases unmatched. Per the germline V gene, CDR1 is SQVTM and CDR2 is ANQGSEA. The CDR3 contains 15 residues. The clonotype originates from an adult man with HIV who was CMV-seropositive. This chain uses TRBV29-1 with TRBJ1-5; 7 bases map to TRBD1. Specimen: CD4+ T cells sorted from PBMCs after roughly 18-hour stimulation, collected from a patient who received antiretroviral therapy. CDR3 amino acids: CSVVVGDSLGQPQHF. Here the CDR3 DNA reads TGCAGCGTCGTAGTGGGGGACAGTTTGGGTCAGCCCCAGCATTTT.